The next 17 T cell receptor beta chains were all read from a single sample in a study of control samples from healthy donors and cancer patients. The repertoire was sequenced with immunoSEQ multiplex PCR; TCRdb's copy has only in-frame clones and lacks some. The repertoire holds about 160,000 clones, with nearly 96% as singletons. The sample consisted of blood. The receptors here all came from a woman aged 25 to 39 in good health.

A remark on this clone: Other DNA sequences in this sample translate to the same CDR3. The rearrangement links TRBV5-1 to TRBJ1-5, with D unclear. This CDR3 has 13 residues. Trimming removed 2 bases from V and 0 bases from J, with 3 bases in between. Germline lookup yields CDR1 SGHRS and CDR2 YFSETQ. CDR3 loop: CASSFGSNQPQHF. DNA for the CDR3: TGCGCCAGCAGCTTTGGTAGCAATCAGCCCCAGCATTTT.

V and J are TRBV30 and TRBJ2-1; D not certain. Germline assignment: CDR1 GTSNPN and CDR2 SVGIG (reference sequence). The V gene lost 8 bases and the J gene lost 7 bases, with 12 bases spanning the gap. This CDR3 is built from 11 residues. CDR3 DNA sequence: TGTGCCGGATCTACCGGGAATGAGCAGTTCTTC. It specifies CAGSTGNEQFF.

This chain uses TRBV6-4 with TRBJ1-1; D is ambiguous. CDR1 is MRHNA and CDR2 is SNTAGT in the germline V gene. Trimming took off 4 bases at V and 0 bases at J, with 6 bases between the two ends. CDR3 size: 13 residues. In nucleotides, the CDR3 is TGTGCCAGCAGTGTTCGGGTGAACACTGAAGCTTTCTTT. Protein product: CASSVRVNTEAFF.

This clone was detected only once. The V gene is TRBV11-2, the J gene TRBJ2-1, with 7 bases that match TRBD1. The V and J ends lost 5 bases and 4 bases, in that order; junction bases with no gene match: 5. Germline lookup yields CDR1 SGHAT and CDR2 FQNNGV. The CDR3 is 14 amino acids. As DNA, the CDR3 is TGTGCCAGCAGCGCCGGGACAGAGTACAATGAGCAGTTCTTC. This codes for CASSAGTEYNEQFF.

This chain uses TRBV13 with TRBJ2-7; possibly TRBD2 for D (5 bases). This CDR3 has 16 residues. Trimming left V 4 bases short and J 0 bases short, with 16 bases between. Per the germline V gene, CDR1 is PRHDT and CDR2 is FYEKMQ (reference sequence). The CDR3 bases are TGTGCCAGCAGCTCGGGAATCGACGGGGTCTCCTACGAGCAGTACTTC. Protein product: CASSSGIDGVSYEQYF. Full variable domain (remainder filled in from reference TRBV13 and TRBJ2-7): AAGVIQSPRHLIKEKRETATLKCYPIPRHDTVYWYQQGPGQDPQFLISFYEKMQSDKGSIPDRFSAQQFSDYHSELNMSSLELGDSALYFCASSSGIDGVSYEQYFGPGTRLTVT.

The chain recombines TRBV4-1 with TRBJ1-5; 7 bases fit TRBD1. This CDR3 has 15 residues. Germline-derived CDR1 and CDR2 are MGHRA and YSYEKL. The V gene end was trimmed by 0 bases and the J gene end by 4 bases; junction bases not matched to a gene: 3. The CDR3: CASSQDRDSNQPQHF. CDR3 in DNA: TGCGCCAGCAGCCAAGATCGGGACAGTAATCAGCCCCAGCATTTT.

In nucleotides, the CDR3 is TGTGCCAGCAGTGAGGGGTGGGGGCGAGAGACCCAGTACTTC. Protein product: CASSEGWGRETQYF. The J gene is TRBJ2-5, the V gene TRBV6-1, with D maybe TRBD1 (6 bases). Trimming removed 3 bases from V and 4 bases from J, with 12 bases in between. Germline-derived CDR1 and CDR2 are MNHNS and SASEGT. This CDR3 has 14 residues.

The chain combines TRBV5-4 with TRBJ2-1, with TRBD2 matching 9 bases. V was clipped by 4 bases and J by 9 bases; unmatched bases: 8. Germline assignment: CDR1 SGHNT and CDR2 YYREEE (reference sequence). The CDR3 length is 14 residues. In DNA form, the CDR3 reads TGTGCCAGCAGCCGTGGGGGCGGGAGGGTTGAGCAGTTCTTC. This codes for CASSRGGGRVEQFF.

This sequence joins TRBV7-9 and TRBJ2-2; 9 nucleotides agree with TRBD1. The length of the CDR3 is 14 residues. V shed 5 bases and J 5 bases; nucleotides not matched to a gene: 3. Germline V gene sequence: CDR1 SEHNR, CDR2 FQNEAQ (reference sequence). The CDR3 here is CASSLGQGTGELFF. The CDR3 bases are TGTGCCAGCAGCCTTGGACAGGGGACCGGGGAGCTGTTTTTT.

The J gene is TRBJ2-2, the V gene TRBV19; D possibly uses TRBD1 or TRBD2 (5 bases each). The germline V gene has CDR1 LNHDA and CDR2 SQIVND (reference sequence). This CDR3 has 17 amino acids. The germline V and J ends were trimmed by 7 bases and 0 bases, with 18 bases remaining between them. Here the CDR3 reads CASTTARGRSNTGELFF. The CDR3 DNA sequence: TGTGCCAGTACCACCGCCCGGGGCAGATCGAACACCGGGGAGCTGTTTTTT.

This clone was picked up one time. V gene TRBV27 combines with J gene TRBJ2-3; no clear D. The length of the CDR3 is 14 residues. Deletions cut 2 bases from V and 4 bases from J, with 10 bases between. The germline V gene has CDR1 MNHEY and CDR2 SMNVEV (reference sequence). The CDR3 sequence is CASSLKGRADTQYF. CDR3 nucleotide sequence: TGTGCCAGCAGTTTAAAAGGAAGGGCAGATACGCAGTATTTT.

This sequence joins TRBV4-1 and TRBJ2-3; maybe TRBD2 (5 bases). The CDR3 spans 14 residues. CDR1 MGHRA and CDR2 YSYEKL come from the germline V gene. V was trimmed by 1 base and J by 3 bases, leaving 8 bases between them. The CDR3 loop is CASSQVAGTDTQYF. The CDR3 DNA is TGCGCCAGCAGCCAAGTGGCGGGTACAGATACGCAGTATTTT.

This chain connects TRBV6-1 to TRBJ1-6; weak D call: TRBD1 (6 bases). The CDR3 loop spans 17 amino acids. Germline CDR1 and CDR2: MNHNS and SASEGT. The V and J ends lost 3 bases and 0 bases respectively, with 12 bases between them. CDR3 in DNA: TGTGCCAGCAGTGATTTTACAGGGAGCTCCTATAATTCACCCCTCCACTTT. Amino acids: CASSDFTGSSYNSPLHF.

Details on this clone: Given the absence of the conserved phenylalanine or tryptophan at the CDR3 end, a read error is likely. It is unclear where the CDR3 begins or ends on the DNA, so no DNA is shown, and the CDR3 is as TCRdb lists it. The chain uses TRBV27 and TRBJ1-4. The CDR3 is made up of 11 amino acids, end residues included. CDR1 and CDR2 (germline): MNHEY, SMNVEV (reference sequence). The CDR3 protein is CASSLYLVQSH.

The gene calls are TRBV19 and TRBJ2-7; 7 positions agree with TRBD2. The V gene's germline CDR1 is LNHDA and CDR2 SQIVND (reference sequence). There are 14 residues in the CDR3. Germline trimming cut 7 bases from V and 0 bases from J; bases unmatched to any gene: 6. This chain's CDR3 is CASKKRGVSYEQYF. CDR3 DNA: TGTGCCAGTAAGAAGCGGGGCGTCTCCTACGAGCAGTACTTC.

The J gene is TRBJ2-2, the V gene TRBV9; no clear D gene. The germline CDR1 and CDR2 sequences are SGDLS and YYNGEE. This CDR3 region has 15 residues. Between the trimmed V and J ends, which lost 2 bases and 0 bases, there was a span of 8 bases. The CDR3 DNA follows: TGTGCCAGCAGCGTCGGGCACACGAACACCGGGGAGCTGTTTTTT. This translates into CASSVGHTNTGELFF.

The CDR3 is CASGKVRDYGYTF. The CDR3 coding sequence is TGTGCCAGCGGGAAGGTACGAGACTATGGCTACACCTTC. The chain carries TRBV27 and TRBJ1-2; D gene uncertain. The CDR3 contains 13 residues. The V end lost 8 bases, the J end lost 3 bases, and 13 bases lay between the germline ends. In germline, CDR1 is MNHEY, CDR2 SMNVEV (reference sequence).